The 29 T cell receptor beta chains listed next were all sequenced from one sample in a study of blood T cell repertoires in COVID-19. Assay used: immunoSEQ multiplex PCR; TCRdb lists only in-frame clones, some missing. The table has tens of thousands of clones, 75% to 95% seen once. The sequencing sample was made of peripheral blood. Receptors originate from a man aged 45-65 years with acute or convalescent COVID-19.

The genes are TRBV28 and TRBJ1-2; D ambiguous. This CDR3 spans 12 amino acids. V lost 7 bases and J lost 2, with 8 bases in between. CDR1 is MDHEN, CDR2 SYDVKM, per germline. CDR3 nucleotide sequence: TGTGCCAGCAAGTCAGGCAACTATGGCTACACCTTC. This sequence encodes CASKSGNYGYTF.

CDR3 coding DNA: TGTGCCAGCAGCTTATCGCGCACTGAAGCTTTCTTT. It translates to CASSLSRTEAFF. The chain joins TRBV7-9 to TRBJ1-1; D is ambiguous. The CDR3 has 12 residues. The V gene lost 2 bases and the J gene lost 4 bases, with 5 bases spanning the gap. Germline V lookup: CDR1 SEHNR, CDR2 FQNEAQ (reference sequence).

The chain recombines TRBV9 with TRBJ2-2, with a weak D call TRBD1 (6 bases). Germline CDR1 SGDLS, CDR2 YYNGEE. V was shortened by 4 bases and J by 0 bases, with 13 bases between the two germline ends. The CDR3 sequence is 16 residues long. The CDR3 sequence is CASSPQGSTNTGELFF. The CDR3 region has the DNA TGTGCCAGCAGCCCACAGGGTTCCACGAACACCGGGGAGCTGTTTTTT.

The rearrangement joins TRBV12-3 or TRBV12-4 to TRBJ1-5; D is uncertain. This CDR3 is built from 12 residues. V lost 7 bases to trimming and J lost 7 bases, with 11 bases between them. Here the CDR3 reads CASTAGRQPQHF. The CDR3 DNA reads TGTGCCAGCACCGCGGGAAGGCAGCCCCAGCATTTT.

The gene calls are TRBV4-1 and TRBJ1-1; no definite D call. Deletions cut 2 bases from V and 2 bases from J, with 21 bases between. This CDR3 contains 18 residues. CDR1 is MGHRA, CDR2 YSYEKL, per germline. The CDR3 DNA sequence: TGCGCCAGCAGCCAATCTCTCCTGGGCAGCCCATCAAACACTGAAGCTTTCTTT. Translated: CASSQSLLGSPSNTEAFF.

This clone was seen once. This chain connects TRBV12-5 to TRBJ1-4; D is uncertain. Trimming pared 0 bases from V and 0 bases from J, leaving 5 bases between. CDR1 is LGHNT and CDR2 is FRNRAP in the germline V gene. The CDR3 is 15 amino acids. CDR3 nucleotide sequence: TGTGCTAGTGGTTTGGTATCTGCAACTAATGAAAAACTGTTTTTT. Its translation: CASGLVSATNEKLFF. Supplemented by reference TRBV12-5 and TRBJ1-4, the full variable domain reads DARVTQTPRHKVTEMGQEVTMRCQPILGHNTVFWYRQTMMQGLELLAYFRNRAPLDDSGMPKDRFSAEMPDATLATLKIQPSEPRDSAVYFCASGLVSATNEKLFFGSGTQLSVL.

This clone has a single count. The gene calls are TRBV18 and TRBJ1-1; possible D gene TRBD1, 6 bases. Trimming shortened V by 5 bases and J by 8 bases, and 18 bases separated the two germline ends. CDR3 length: 14 amino acids. Germline V gives CDR1 KGHSH, CDR2 LQKENI. Here the CDR3 reads CASSEGTSVEEAFF. The DNA of the CDR3 is TGTGCCAGCTCAGAGGGGACATCCGTAGAGGAAGCTTTCTTT. The full variable domain, rest sourced from reference TRBV18 and TRBJ1-1, is NAGVMQNPRHLVRRRGQEARLRCSPMKGHSHVYWYRQLPEEGLKFMVYLQKENIIDESGMPKERFSAEFPKEGPSILRIQQVVRGDSAAYFCASSEGTSVEEAFFGQGTRLTVV.

V is TRBV7-6 and J is TRBJ2-7; 9 bases match TRBD2. V was pared by 6 bases and J by 2 bases, with 2 bases of the junction left unmatched. The germline V gene has CDR1 SGHVS and CDR2 FNYEAQ. The CDR3 runs to 13 residues. The CDR3 spells CASSVAGAYEQYF. CDR3 sequence (DNA): TGTGCCAGCAGTGTAGCGGGGGCCTACGAGCAGTACTTC.

This clone has a handful of counts. This chain links TRBV12-5 with TRBJ1-1; tentatively, D is TRBD1 (6 bases). The CDR3 runs to 14 residues. Germline lookup yields CDR1 LGHNT and CDR2 FRNRAP. Trimming took 5 bases from V and 0 from J, leaving 10 bases between them. For the CDR3, the DNA is TGTGCTAGTGGTACAGGGATCCTGAACACTGAAGCTTTCTTT. It encodes CASGTGILNTEAFF.

V and J are TRBV7-9 and TRBJ2-7; 8 bases are shared with TRBD1. V lost 8 bases, J lost 5 bases, and 5 bases stayed unmatched. The CDR3 sequence is 12 residues long. Per the germline V gene, CDR1 is SEHNR and CDR2 is FQNEAQ (reference sequence). The CDR3 here is CASLGQADEQYF. CDR3 nucleotide sequence: TGTGCCAGCTTGGGACAGGCGGACGAGCAGTACTTC.

This rearrangement joins TRBV19 to TRBJ1-1; possible D gene TRBD1, 6 bases. The germline V gene has CDR1 LNHDA and CDR2 SQIVND (reference sequence). V lost 5 bases and J 1 base, leaving 20 bases between the germline ends. This CDR3 has 17 residues. This chain's CDR3 is CASSQLPGASENTEAFF. The CDR3 DNA sequence: TGTGCCAGTAGTCAACTGCCAGGGGCATCCGAGAACACTGAAGCTTTCTTT.

This clone was seen once. The chain is built from TRBV7-2 and TRBJ2-3, with 13 bases that match TRBD2. Trimming removed 0 bases from V and 2 bases from J; junction bases left unmatched: 5. The V gene's germline CDR1 is SGHTA and CDR2 FQGNSA. CDR3 length equals 18 residues. The CDR3 DNA reads as TGTGCCAGCAGCTTAGCGCTAACTAGCGGGGGGGCCACAGATACGCAGTATTTT. This gives the protein CASSLALTSGGATDTQYF.

This chain links TRBV5-1 with TRBJ2-5; 8 positions match TRBD2. Germline V gene data show CDR1 as SGHRS and CDR2 as YFSETQ. The CDR3 extends over 16 amino acids. With V trimmed by 4 bases and J by 4 bases, 12 bases remained unmatched. CDR3 coding DNA: TGCGCCAGCAGCCCCCGGGGGAGCGGGGGTAGAGAGACCCAGTACTTC. This encodes CASSPRGSGGRETQYF.

The chain employs TRBV5-6 and TRBJ1-4; D perhaps matches TRBD1 (5 bases). There are 16 residues in the CDR3. Germline V gene sequence: CDR1 SGHDT, CDR2 YYEEEE. The germline V and J ends were trimmed by 4 bases and 8 bases, with 21 bases remaining between them. CDR3 sequence: CASSQGVRGLREKLFF. Written as DNA, the CDR3 is TGTGCCAGCAGCCAAGGGGTGCGGGGCCTGAGGGAAAAACTGTTTTTT.

This clone has only one observation. This chain uses TRBV4-1 with TRBJ1-2; weak D call: TRBD1 (5 bases). Trimming cost V 3 bases and J 3 bases, with 14 bases left between them. The CDR3 consists of 15 residues. In germline, CDR1 is MGHRA, CDR2 YSYEKL. In DNA, the CDR3 is TGCGCCAGCAGCCATGATATGACAGTTTACTATGGCTACACCTTC. Translating it yields CASSHDMTVYYGYTF.

V usage is TRBV5-1 and J usage is TRBJ1-2; D is ambiguous. The CDR3 is made up of 14 amino acids. Germline values: CDR1 SGHRS, CDR2 YFSETQ. Trimming removed 7 bases at V and 6 bases at J, with 19 bases between. CDR3 in amino acids: CASRPEGSGHGYTF. As DNA, the CDR3 is TGCGCCAGCCGCCCGGAGGGATCGGGCCATGGCTACACCTTC. Full variable domain (rest looked up from reference TRBV5-1 and TRBJ1-2): KAGVTQTPRYLIKTRGQQVTLSCSPISGHRSVSWYQQTPGQGLQFLFEYFSETQRNKGNFPGRFSGRQFSNSRSEMNVSTLELGDSALYLCASRPEGSGHGYTFGSGTRLTVV.

This clone was seen once. The chain combines TRBV9 with TRBJ1-1; 7 bases match TRBD1. After removal of 3 bases from V and 4 bases from J, the junction contained 3 bases not matched to a gene. Germline lookup yields CDR1 SGDLS and CDR2 YYNGEE. The CDR3 sequence is 13 residues long. The CDR3 nucleotides read TGTGCCAGCAGCGAAGGACAGGTCACTGAAGCTTTCTTT. It translates to CASSEGQVTEAFF.

This clone was detected only once. The V call is TRBV6-4, the J call TRBJ2-1; 7 bases fit TRBD1. The CDR3 is 14 residues long. With 6 bases clipped from V and 3 bases from J, the junction kept 5 bases outside the gene matches. Germline-derived CDR1 and CDR2 are MRHNA and SNTAGT. CDR3 sequence: CASSRDSDYNEQFF. The CDR3 bases are TGTGCCAGCAGCCGGGACAGTGACTACAATGAGCAGTTCTTC.

The rearrangement links TRBV3-1 (or the pseudogene TRBV3-2) to TRBJ2-1; 10 bases match TRBD2. This CDR3 contains 17 residues. V was clipped by 0 bases and J by 5 bases; unmatched bases: 7. Germline loops: CDR1 LGHDT, CDR2 YNNKEL (reference sequence). CDR3 sequence reads: CASSQDVAGGHNNEQFF. CDR3 coding DNA: TGTGCCAGCAGCCAAGACGTAGCGGGGGGACATAACAATGAGCAGTTCTTC.

The chain uses TRBV5-1 and TRBJ2-5, with 9 bases lining up with TRBD1. The CDR3 spans 14 residues. Trimming at V came to 5 bases and at J to 2 bases, leaving 4 bases not matched to a gene. Germline V gene data show CDR1 as SGHRS and CDR2 as YFSETQ. In nucleotides, the CDR3 is TGCGCCAGCAGAAGGGACAGGGATCAAGAGACCCAGTACTTC. As protein: CASRRDRDQETQYF.

V and J are TRBV6-5 and TRBJ2-7; 11 bases align to TRBD1. The ends lost 0 bases at V and 3 bases at J; junction bases unmatched: 1. Per germline, CDR1 MNHEY and CDR2 SVGAGI. CDR3 size: 15 residues. The CDR3 reads CASSYSGTGGYEQYF. In nucleotides, the CDR3 is TGTGCCAGCAGTTACTCCGGGACAGGGGGCTACGAGCAGTACTTC.

V is TRBV28 and J is TRBJ2-2; TRBD2 might be the D (6 bases). This CDR3 is 17 amino acids long. The V end was cut by 2 bases, the J end by 0 bases, with 13 bases between. The germline gives CDR1 MDHEN, CDR2 SYDVKM. The CDR3 loop reads CASSLNSGVANTGELFF. The CDR3 DNA reads as TGTGCCAGCAGTTTAAACTCGGGGGTCGCGAACACCGGGGAGCTGTTTTTT.

The rearrangement uses TRBV7-2 and TRBJ2-5; 8 bases agree with TRBD2. V gave up 5 bases and J gave up 1 base; unmatched junction bases: 9. The CDR3 totals 16 residues. Germline assignment: CDR1 SGHTA and CDR2 FQGNSA. CDR3 sequence (DNA): TGTGCCAGCAGCGATCGACGGGGGGGCCCCCAAGAGACCCAGTACTTC. This codes for CASSDRRGGPQETQYF.

The gene calls are TRBV19 and TRBJ2-7; D might be TRBD2 (6 bases). The CDR3 length is 14 residues. CDR1 is LNHDA, CDR2 SQIVND, per germline (reference sequence). The V end was cut by 5 bases, the J end by 1 base, with 12 bases between. The CDR3: CASSDPGLSYEQYF. The CDR3 bases are TGTGCCAGTAGTGATCCGGGACTTTCCTACGAGCAGTACTTC.

The chain joins TRBV7-8 to TRBJ1-5; the D gene is possibly TRBD1 (6 bases). Germline CDR1 and CDR2: SGHVS and FQNEAQ. V lost 2 bases to trimming and J lost 1 base, with 21 bases between them. The CDR3 covers 19 residues. CDR3 nucleotide sequence: TGTGCCAGCAGCTTACCGGTCGGCACAAGGGGGGGGAGCAATCAGCCCCAGCATTTT. Protein: CASSLPVGTRGGSNQPQHF.

V gene TRBV7-9 combines with J gene TRBJ2-3; 7 nucleotides align to TRBD2. Germline CDR1 reads SEHNR; CDR2 reads FQNEAQ (reference sequence). This CDR3 comprises 15 residues. Losses at the gene ends were 2 bases for V and 6 bases for J; bases not matched to a gene: 8. The chain's CDR3 is CASSLRDYPQDTQYF. The CDR3 region has the DNA TGTGCCAGCAGCTTAAGGGACTATCCCCAGGATACGCAGTATTTT.

CDR3 residues: CASRPTGTGAEQFF. The CDR3 DNA follows: TGTGCCAGTAGGCCGACTGGAACGGGAGCTGAGCAGTTCTTC. The rearrangement uses TRBV19 and TRBJ2-1, with a possible D match to TRBD2 (6 bases). CDR1 is LNHDA, CDR2 SQIVND, per germline (reference sequence). The CDR3 loop spans 14 amino acids. Trimming took off 6 bases at V and 9 bases at J, with 18 bases between the two ends.

The CDR3: CASSLGDRTYNEQFF. In DNA, the CDR3 is TGTGCCAGCAGCTTGGGGGACAGGACTTACAATGAGCAGTTCTTC. This rearrangement joins TRBV5-6 to TRBJ2-1; 8 positions match TRBD1. V lost 0 bases, J lost 4 bases, and 3 bases stayed unmatched. Looked up from germline, CDR1 is SGHDT and CDR2 is YYEEEE. CDR3 length equals 15 residues.

V is TRBV19 and J is TRBJ2-7; 8 nucleotides match TRBD1. The CDR3 totals 13 residues. The V gene's germline CDR1 is LNHDA and CDR2 SQIVND (reference sequence). With 6 bases clipped from V and 6 bases from J, the junction kept 7 bases outside the gene matches. CDR3 sequence (DNA): TGTGCCAGTAGCCCCGGGACAGGCGGCGAGCAGTACTTC. It yields the protein CASSPGTGGEQYF.